This entry describes one TCR beta chain. The CDR3 consists of 16 residues. Trimming shortened V by 6 bases and J by 1 base, and 15 bases separated the two germline ends. In germline, CDR1 is KGHSH, CDR2 LQKENI. This entry belongs to a study of Ad26.COV2.S vaccination and SARS-CoV-2 variants. At the level of the study: Donor joined the COV1001 Ad26.COV2.S trial arm.

TCRdb's table, derived via immunoSEQ multiplex PCR, lists solely in-frame clones and lacks some. The sample contains about 680,000 clones, approximately 88% of which appear only once. Treatment noted: around 19 received Ad26.COV2.S at low or high dose, single or two shots; about 5 received placebo; per-sample allocation not given. Vaccine and placebo recipients were sampled on day 63 after the first injection. At a Boston site, the person donating was an adult of 18-55 years. The TCR sequence derives from a person aged 18 to 59 who received the Ad26.COV2.S COVID-19 vaccine or a placebo. The material sequenced was peripheral blood, taken in a trial of Ad26.COV2.S vaccine versus placebo. This chain joins TRBV18 and TRBJ2-2; the D is unclear. CDR3 region: CASSQRLGGNTGELFF. For the CDR3, the DNA is TGTGCCAGCTCGCAACGGCTGGGCGGGAACACCGGGGAGCTGTTTTTT.